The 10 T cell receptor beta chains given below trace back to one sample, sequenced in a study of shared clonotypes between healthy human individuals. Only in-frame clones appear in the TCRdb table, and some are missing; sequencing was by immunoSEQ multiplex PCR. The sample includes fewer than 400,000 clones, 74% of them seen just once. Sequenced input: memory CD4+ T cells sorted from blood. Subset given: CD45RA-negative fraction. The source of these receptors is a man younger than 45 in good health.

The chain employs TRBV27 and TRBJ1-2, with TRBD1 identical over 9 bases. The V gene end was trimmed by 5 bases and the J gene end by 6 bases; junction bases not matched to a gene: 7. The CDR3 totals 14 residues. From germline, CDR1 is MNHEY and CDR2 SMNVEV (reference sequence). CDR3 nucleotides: TGTGCCAGCAGTCCCCAGGGACAGGGAAATGGCTACACCTTC. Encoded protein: CASSPQGQGNGYTF.

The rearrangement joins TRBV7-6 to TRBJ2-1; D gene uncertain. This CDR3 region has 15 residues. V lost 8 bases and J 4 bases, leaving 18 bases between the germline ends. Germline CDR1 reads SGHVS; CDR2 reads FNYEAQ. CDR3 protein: CASCPDPRPYNEQFF. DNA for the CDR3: TGTGCCAGCTGCCCAGACCCCAGACCTTACAATGAGCAGTTCTTC. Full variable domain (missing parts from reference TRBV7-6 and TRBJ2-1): GAGVSQSPRYKVTKRGQDVALRCDPISGHVSLYWYRQALGQGPEFLTYFNYEAQQDKSGLPNDRFSAERPEGSISTLTIQRTEQRDSAMYRCASCPDPRPYNEQFFGPGTRLTVL.

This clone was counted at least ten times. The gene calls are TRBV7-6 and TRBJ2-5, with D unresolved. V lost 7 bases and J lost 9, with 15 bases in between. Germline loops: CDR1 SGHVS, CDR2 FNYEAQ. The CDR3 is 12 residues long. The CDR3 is CASIGNIGPQYF. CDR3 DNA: TGTGCCAGCATAGGCAATATAGGGCCCCAGTACTTC.

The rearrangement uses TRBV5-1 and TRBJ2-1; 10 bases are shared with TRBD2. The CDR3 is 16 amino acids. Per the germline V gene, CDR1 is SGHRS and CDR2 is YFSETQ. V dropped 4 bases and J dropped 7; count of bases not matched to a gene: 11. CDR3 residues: CASSPVLAGVANEQFF. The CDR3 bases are TGCGCCAGCAGCCCAGTTCTAGCGGGAGTAGCGAATGAGCAGTTCTTC.

CDR3 sequence: CASSLLKGGNQPQHF. CDR3 sequence (DNA): TGTGCCAGCAGTTTATTGAAGGGTGGCAATCAGCCCCAGCATTTT. This rearrangement joins TRBV28 to TRBJ1-5; no definite D call. This CDR3 region has 15 residues. The germline V and J ends were trimmed by 1 base and 2 bases, with 9 bases remaining between them. Germline-derived CDR1 and CDR2 are MDHEN and SYDVKM.

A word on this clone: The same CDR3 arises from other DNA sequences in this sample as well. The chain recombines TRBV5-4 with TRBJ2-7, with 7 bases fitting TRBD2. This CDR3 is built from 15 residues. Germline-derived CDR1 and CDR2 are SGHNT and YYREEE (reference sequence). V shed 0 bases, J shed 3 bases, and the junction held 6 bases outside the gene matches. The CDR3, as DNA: TGTGCCAGCAGCTTGGCTGGAGGCGGGGGCTACGAGCAGTACTTC. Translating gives CASSLAGGGGYEQYF.

The chain's CDR3 is CASRIGDGVQYF. CDR3 bases: TGTGCCAGCAGAATAGGAGACGGAGTTCAGTACTTC. This sequence joins TRBV11-1 and TRBJ2-7; D remains unclear. The V gene lost 6 bases and the J gene lost 10 bases, with 16 bases spanning the gap. Germline loops: CDR1 SGHAT, CDR2 FQDESV (reference sequence). CDR3 size: 12 residues.

The CDR3 region is CASSQEGSRGETQYF. DNA for the CDR3: TGCGCCAGCAGCCAAGAGGGCAGTCGAGGAGAGACCCAGTACTTC. The J gene is TRBJ2-5, the V gene TRBV4-1; D uncertain. The germline gives CDR1 MGHRA, CDR2 YSYEKL. V lost 0 bases to trimming and J lost 4 bases, with 12 bases between them. The CDR3 totals 15 residues.

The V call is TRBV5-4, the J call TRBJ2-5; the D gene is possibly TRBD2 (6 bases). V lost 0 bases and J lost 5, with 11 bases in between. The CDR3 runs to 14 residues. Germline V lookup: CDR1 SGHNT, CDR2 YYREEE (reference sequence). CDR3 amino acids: CASSLGPGEETQYF. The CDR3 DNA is TGTGCCAGCAGCTTGGGACCGGGGGAGGAGACCCAGTACTTC.

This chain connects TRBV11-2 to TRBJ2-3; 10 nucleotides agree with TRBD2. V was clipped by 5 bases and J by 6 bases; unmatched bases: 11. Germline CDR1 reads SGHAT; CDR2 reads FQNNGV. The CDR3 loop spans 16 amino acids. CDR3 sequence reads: CASSLIALAGVDTQYF. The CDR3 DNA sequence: TGTGCCAGCAGCCTGATTGCCCTAGCGGGAGTGGATACGCAGTATTTT. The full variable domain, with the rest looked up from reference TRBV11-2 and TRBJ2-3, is EAGVAQSPRYKIIEKRQSVAFWCNPISGHATLYWYQQILGQGPKLLIQFQNNGVVDDSQLPKDRFSAERLKGVDSTLKIQPAKLEDSAVYLCASSLIALAGVDTQYFGPGTRLTVL.